Below are 24 T cell receptor beta chains sequenced from a single sample in a study of monozygotic twins with inflammatory bowel disease. TCRdb derives one entry per CDR3 protein from the 5' RACE reads, leaving out DNA. Here the sample table reports some 190,000 distinct CDR3 sequences. The sequenced sample consisted of blood. The receptors were gathered from a human donor with ulcerative colitis or Crohn's disease, or a healthy co-twin of an affected twin (not recorded which).

This chain connects TRBV6-6 to TRBJ1-5; TCRdb gives TRBD1 as the D gene, but with no DNA this cannot be confirmed. The CDR3 covers 12 residues. Germline values: CDR1 MNHNY, CDR2 SVGAGI (reference sequence). The CDR3: CATRGGNQPQHF.

The chain recombines TRBV12-3 or TRBV12-4 with TRBJ1-1. The CDR3 length is 13 residues. The CDR3: CASSFSGDTEAFF.

The V gene is TRBV5-1, the J gene TRBJ2-5. This CDR3 comprises 14 residues. CDR1 and CDR2 from the germline V gene are SGHRS and YFSETQ. The chain's CDR3 is CASSLGTVQETQYF.

This chain connects TRBV4-3 to TRBJ1-6. CDR1 and CDR2 from the germline V gene are LGHNA and YSLEER. The CDR3 spans 19 residues. The CDR3 reads CASSQDLRAGTPRNSPLHF.

The CDR3 here is CASSLGEQETQYF. The V gene is TRBV7-8, the J gene TRBJ2-5; TCRdb calls TRBD1, which cannot be checked without DNA. This CDR3 spans 13 amino acids. Germline CDR1 SGHVS, CDR2 FQNEAQ.

V and J are TRBV20-1 and TRBJ2-3; TCRdb's assignment of TRBD1 cannot be checked, as there is no DNA. Germline values: CDR1 DFQATT, CDR2 SNEGSKA (reference sequence). The CDR3 is 15 residues long. The CDR3 loop reads CSAREAGGAGDTQYF.

The rearrangement uses TRBV5-1 and TRBJ2-7. Germline V gene sequence: CDR1 SGHRS, CDR2 YFSETQ. The CDR3 extends over 14 amino acids. CDR3 residues: CASSFGVSSYEQYF.

V is TRBV24-1 and J is TRBJ2-3; TCRdb proposes TRBD1, but this gene call is untestable without DNA. The CDR3 runs to 13 residues. CDR1 is KGHDR and CDR2 is SFDVKD in the germline V gene. The CDR3 loop is CATAGTDTDTQYF.

The chain has TRBV7-9 and TRBJ2-5. Germline CDR1 and CDR2: SEHNR and FQNEAQ (reference sequence). The CDR3 loop spans 15 amino acids. The CDR3 region is CASSSIGGFQETQYF.

J is TRBJ2-1 and V is TRBV5-1. The length of the CDR3 is 12 residues. CDR1 is SGHRS and CDR2 is YFSETQ in the germline V gene. The CDR3: CASSLVSNEQFF.

The V call is TRBV10-2, the J call TRBJ2-2; absent DNA, TCRdb's TRBD1 call cannot be checked. The CDR3 has 15 amino acids. The V gene's germline CDR1 is WSHSY and CDR2 SAAADI. CDR3 sequence: CASSWTGLSTGELFF.

The V gene is TRBV6-2 or TRBV6-3, the J gene TRBJ2-6; TCRdb calls TRBD2, which cannot be checked without DNA. The CDR3 length is 20 residues. Germline loops: CDR1 MNHEY, CDR2 SVGEGT. CDR3 amino acids: CASSYQKSGVTLGGANVLTF.

V is TRBV4-1 and J is TRBJ1-4. CDR1 is MGHRA, CDR2 YSYEKL, per germline. CDR3 size: 16 residues. CDR3 loop: CASSQDSIRAGEKLFF.

V usage is TRBV7-8 and J usage is TRBJ1-5. CDR1 and CDR2 (germline): SGHVS, FQNEAQ. The CDR3 is 13 amino acids. CDR3 sequence reads: CASSANLDQPQHF.

The chain joins TRBV19 to TRBJ1-1; TCRdb picks TRBD1, but there is no DNA to check that call. The CDR3 spans 14 residues. From germline, CDR1 is LNHDA and CDR2 SQIVND (reference sequence). CDR3 residues: CASSWTGMNTEAFF.

This chain uses TRBV20-1 with TRBJ1-1; TCRdb's D call, TRBD1, is unchecked because there is no DNA. CDR1 and CDR2 (germline): DFQATT, SNEGSKA (reference sequence). CDR3 size: 11 residues. CDR3 sequence: CSALQGAPTFF.

V is TRBV6-5 and J is TRBJ1-1; without DNA, the TCRdb call of TRBD1 cannot be checked. Germline CDR1 and CDR2: MNHEY and SVGAGI. The CDR3 extends over 16 amino acids. The CDR3 sequence is CASSSLGGRGNTEAFF.

The chain uses TRBV7-3 and TRBJ2-3; TCRdb designates TRBD1, a call that cannot be tested without DNA. Germline V gene sequence: CDR1 SGHTA, CDR2 FQGTGA. The CDR3 length is 15 residues. CDR3: CASSLEAGGLDTQYF. Filled out from reference TRBV7-3 and TRBJ2-3, the complete variable domain reads GAGVSQTPSNKVTEKGKYVELRCDPISGHTALYWYRQSLGQGPEFLIYFQGTGAADDSGLPNDRFFAVRPEGSVSTLKIQRTERGDSAVYLCASSLEAGGLDTQYFGPGTRLTVL.

V is TRBV20-1 and J is TRBJ2-7. The CDR3 loop spans 13 amino acids. Germline lookup yields CDR1 DFQATT and CDR2 SNEGSKA (reference sequence). Here the CDR3 reads CSATNGGSYEQYF.

V usage is TRBV5-6 and J usage is TRBJ1-2. The CDR3 covers 14 residues. CDR1 is SGHDT and CDR2 is YYEEEE in the germline V gene. This CDR3 reads CASSLVVSGDGYTF.

The rearrangement uses TRBV19 and TRBJ2-1. In germline, CDR1 is LNHDA, CDR2 SQIVND (reference sequence). The CDR3 spans 13 residues. This CDR3 is CASSLGVNNEQFF.

The chain employs TRBV28 and TRBJ2-4; TCRdb's D gene call, TRBD2, goes unchecked for lack of DNA. The CDR3 totals 17 residues. Looked up from germline, CDR1 is MDHEN and CDR2 is SYDVKM. The CDR3 sequence: CASSLGAGRLAKNIQYF. The entire variable domain, with the rest obtained from reference TRBV28 and TRBJ2-4, is as follows: DVKVTQSSRYLVKRTGEKVFLECVQDMDHENMFWYRQDPGLGLRLIYFSYDVKMKEKGDIPEGYSVSREKKERFSLILESASTNQTSMYLCASSLGAGRLAKNIQYFGAGTRLSVL.

The chain has TRBV12-3 or TRBV12-4 and TRBJ1-5; TCRdb outputs TRBD1, but without DNA this stays unchecked. The CDR3 is 13 amino acids. The CDR3 spells CASRRTENQPQHF.

V is TRBV9 and J is TRBJ1-1; TCRdb outputs TRBD1, but without DNA this stays unchecked. CDR1 is SGDLS and CDR2 is YYNGEE in the germline V gene. The CDR3 consists of 13 residues. The CDR3 reads CASSVRAGTEAFF.